The 10 T cell receptor beta chains given below trace back to one sample, sequenced in a study of T cell responses to AZD1222 COVID-19 vaccine. Generated by immunoSEQ multiplex PCR, the TCRdb table keeps only in-frame clones and is missing some. There are 150,000 to 200,000 clones in the sample; 75% to 95% occur only once, and approximately 4% lies in the top ten. This material consisted of peripheral blood, taken on day 0 of AZD1222 vaccination. Receptors originate from an adult in good health.

This chain joins TRBV13 and TRBJ2-7; the D is unclear. Germline loops: CDR1 PRHDT, CDR2 FYEKMQ (reference sequence). Trimming removed 0 bases from V and 0 bases from J, with 6 bases in between. CDR3 size: 14 residues. The CDR3 sequence: CASSLGASSYEQYF. The DNA of the CDR3 is TGTGCCAGCAGCTTAGGTGCGAGCTCCTACGAGCAGTACTTC.

V gene TRBV11-1 combines with J gene TRBJ1-1; the D is unclear. The CDR3 covers 12 residues. V was shortened by 6 bases and J by 5 bases, with 10 bases between the two germline ends. CDR1 is SGHAT, CDR2 FQDESV, per germline (reference sequence). The CDR3 loop is CASSFRSTEAFF. CDR3 sequence (DNA): TGTGCCAGCAGTTTTAGGAGTACTGAAGCTTTCTTT.

The chain couples TRBV6-5 to TRBJ2-2; possible D gene TRBD2, 5 bases. The ends were cut back, 0 bases at V and 6 bases at J, with 11 bases in the middle. This CDR3 contains 15 residues. CDR1 and CDR2 (germline): MNHEY, SVGAGI. The CDR3 loop is CASSYSSSGSGELFF. Here the CDR3 DNA reads TGTGCCAGCAGTTACTCGAGTTCGGGGTCCGGGGAGCTGTTTTTT.

The chain couples TRBV7-8 to TRBJ1-3; no definite D call. The CDR3 contains 12 residues. The ends were cut back, 6 bases at V and 1 base at J, with 4 bases in the middle. Germline-derived CDR1 and CDR2 are SGHVS and FQNEAQ. This CDR3 reads CASRGSGNTIYF. The DNA for the CDR3 is TGTGCCAGCAGAGGGTCTGGAAACACCATATATTTT.

This sequence joins TRBV5-1 and TRBJ1-1, with 11 bases matching TRBD1. Trimming removed 0 bases from V and 11 bases from J; junction bases left unmatched: 3. Germline CDR1 and CDR2: SGHRS and YFSETQ. This CDR3 contains 13 residues. CDR3 sequence: CASSLADRGHAFF. As DNA, the CDR3 is TGCGCCAGCAGCTTGGCGGACAGGGGGCACGCTTTCTTT.

V gene TRBV11-3 combines with J gene TRBJ1-6; D is perhaps TRBD1 (5 bases). The CDR3 extends over 12 amino acids. Germline CDR1 reads SGHNT; CDR2 reads YENEEA. V was shortened by 4 bases and J by 7 bases, with 5 bases between the two germline ends. CDR3 protein: CASSSGNSPLHF. The DNA of the CDR3 is TGTGCCAGCAGCTCAGGGAATTCACCCCTCCACTTT.

Comment on this clone: At one boundary the junction diverges from the germline segment, which might be a read error. The chain carries TRBV2 and TRBJ1-2; D uncertain. This CDR3 has 11 residues. Germline CDR1 and CDR2: SNHLY and FYNNEI. The CDR3 DNA follows: TGTGCCAGCAGTGCTAAGTATGGCTACACCTTC. It codes for CASSAKYGYTF.

The genes are TRBV3-1 (or the pseudogene TRBV3-2) and TRBJ2-1, with TRBD2 matching over 9 bases. CDR3 length equals 16 residues. The trim removed 6 bases at V and 4 bases at J, leaving 10 bases unmatched. Germline loops: CDR1 LGHDT, CDR2 YNNKEL (reference sequence). The CDR3 is CASSFSMTSGYNEQFF. Written as DNA, the CDR3 is TGTGCCAGCAGTTTCTCTATGACTAGCGGTTACAATGAGCAGTTCTTC.

This chain connects TRBV12-3 or TRBV12-4 to TRBJ2-1; D is uncertain. This CDR3 is built from 13 residues. V gave up 5 bases and J gave up 9 bases, with 14 bases separating them. Here the CDR3 DNA reads TGTGCCAGCAGTCCCGCCGAACTCGGTGAGCAGTTCTTC. It yields the protein CASSPAELGEQFF.

This chain uses TRBV9 with TRBJ2-7, with 9 bases lining up with TRBD1. CDR1 is SGDLS, CDR2 YYNGEE, per germline. V was pared by 2 bases and J by 6 bases, with 6 bases of the junction left unmatched. The CDR3 runs 14 residues. CDR3 residues: CASSVAGQGGEQYF. CDR3 coding DNA: TGTGCCAGCAGCGTCGCGGGACAGGGAGGCGAGCAGTACTTC.